This TCR beta chain was recorded in a study of blood T cell repertoires in COVID-19. Study summary: Samples came from the United States, Italy and Spain, spanning acute and convalescent COVID-19. Sources were T cells, B-cell-depleted T cells, or PBMCs; the material itself was cDNA or gDNA.

In the original workflow: The authors estimated nucleated cell counts from reference gene primer amplification. Sequencing was performed with immunoSEQ multiplex PCR; in TCRdb, only in-frame clones are kept and a portion is missing. The DNA was the basis for D and trimming; V, J and clone size are from that table. The sample has around 150,000 clones, 81% seen once. With 5 bases removed from V and 7 bases from J, the gap between germline ends came to 9 bases. The CDR3 totals 11 residues. This TCR was recovered from a man between 60 and 75 years old with active or convalescent COVID-19. This sequence joins TRBV12-3 or TRBV12-4 and TRBJ2-7; D ambiguous. Sequenced material: peripheral blood. The CDR3 DNA sequence: TGTGCCAGCAGTCCCGCGAGTGAGCAGTACTTC. It encodes CASSPASEQYF.